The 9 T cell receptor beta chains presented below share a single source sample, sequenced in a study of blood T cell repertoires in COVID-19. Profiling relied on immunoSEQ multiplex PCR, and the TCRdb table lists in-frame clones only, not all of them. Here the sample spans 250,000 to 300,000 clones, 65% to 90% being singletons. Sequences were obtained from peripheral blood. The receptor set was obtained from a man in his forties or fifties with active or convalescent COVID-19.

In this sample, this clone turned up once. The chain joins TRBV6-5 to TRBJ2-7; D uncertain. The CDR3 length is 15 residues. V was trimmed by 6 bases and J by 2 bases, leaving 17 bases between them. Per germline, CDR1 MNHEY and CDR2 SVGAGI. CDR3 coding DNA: TGTGCCAGCAGGACCGAGGCCTCAATTACCTACGAGCAGTACTTC. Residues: CASRTEASITYEQYF.

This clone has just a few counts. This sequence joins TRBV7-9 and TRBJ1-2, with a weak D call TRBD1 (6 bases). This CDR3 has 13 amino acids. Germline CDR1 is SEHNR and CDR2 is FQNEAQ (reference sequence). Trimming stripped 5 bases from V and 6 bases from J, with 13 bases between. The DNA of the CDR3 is TGTGCCAGCAGCCAACAGGGAGGGCATGGCTACACCTTC. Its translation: CASSQQGGHGYTF. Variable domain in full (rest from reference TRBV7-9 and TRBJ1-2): DTGVSQNPRHKITKRGQNVTFRCDPISEHNRLYWYRQTLGQGPEFLTYFQNEAQLEKSRLLSDRFSAERPKGSFSTLEIQRTEQGDSAMYLCASSQQGGHGYTFGSGTRLTVV.

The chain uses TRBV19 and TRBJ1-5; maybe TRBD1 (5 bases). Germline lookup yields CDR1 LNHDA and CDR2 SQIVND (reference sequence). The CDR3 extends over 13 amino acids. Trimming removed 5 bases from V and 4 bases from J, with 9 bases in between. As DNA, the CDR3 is TGTGCCAGTAGTGGGGGGTTAAATCAGCCCCAGCATTTT. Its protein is CASSGGLNQPQHF.

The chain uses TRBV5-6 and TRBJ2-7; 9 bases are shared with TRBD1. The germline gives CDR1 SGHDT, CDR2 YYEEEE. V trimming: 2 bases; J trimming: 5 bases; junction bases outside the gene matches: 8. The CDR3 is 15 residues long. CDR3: CASSLMDRGMDEQYF. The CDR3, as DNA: TGTGCCAGCAGCTTAATGGACAGGGGAATGGACGAGCAGTACTTC.

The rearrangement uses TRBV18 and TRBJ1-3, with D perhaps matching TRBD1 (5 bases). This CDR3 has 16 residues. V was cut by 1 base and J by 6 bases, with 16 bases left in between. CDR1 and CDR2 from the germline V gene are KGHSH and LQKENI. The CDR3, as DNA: TGTGCCAGCTCACCACAGCACGGACAATCGGCAAACACCATATATTTT. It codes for CASSPQHGQSANTIYF.

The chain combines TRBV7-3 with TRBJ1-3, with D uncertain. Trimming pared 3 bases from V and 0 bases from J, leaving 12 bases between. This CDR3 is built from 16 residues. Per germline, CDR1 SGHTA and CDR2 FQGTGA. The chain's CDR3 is CASSFGGPASGNTIYF. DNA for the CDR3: TGTGCCAGCAGCTTTGGAGGGCCGGCCTCTGGAAACACCATATATTTT.

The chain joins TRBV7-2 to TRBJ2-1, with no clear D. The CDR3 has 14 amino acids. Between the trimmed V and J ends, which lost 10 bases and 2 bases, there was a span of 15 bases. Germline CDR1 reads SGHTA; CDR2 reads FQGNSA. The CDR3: CATPDLNPYNEQFF. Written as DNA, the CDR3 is TGTGCCACCCCAGATCTTAACCCCTACAATGAGCAGTTCTTC.

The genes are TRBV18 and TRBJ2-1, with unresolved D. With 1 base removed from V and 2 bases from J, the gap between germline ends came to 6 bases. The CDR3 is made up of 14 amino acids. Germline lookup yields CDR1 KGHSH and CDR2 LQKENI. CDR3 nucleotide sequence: TGTGCCAGCTCACCACAAACGGCCTACAATGAGCAGTTCTTC. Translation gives CASSPQTAYNEQFF.

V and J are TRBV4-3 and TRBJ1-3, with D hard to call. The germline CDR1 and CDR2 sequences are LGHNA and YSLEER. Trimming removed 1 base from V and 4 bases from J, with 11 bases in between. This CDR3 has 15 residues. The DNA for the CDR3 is TGCGCCAGCAGCCAAGGTCTGAGGGCGGGAAACACCATATATTTT. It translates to CASSQGLRAGNTIYF.